In this sample, the clone carrying this T cell receptor beta chain turned up many times. This entry comes from a study of human T cells and chemical hapten exposure. Time point reported: pre-sensitization, week 0. Treatment specified: therapeutic diphenylcyclopropenone sensitization with weekly scalp DPC. Germline V CDR1 and CDR2: SQVTM, ANQGSEA. Trimming cost V 4 bases and J 4 bases, with 8 bases left between them. The length of the CDR3 is 12 residues. TCRdb processed the RACE reads anew with MiXCR; each CDR3 protein has one entry. Counted here are around 250,000 distinct CDR3 sequences, about 8.6% occurring once; the ten biggest clones make up about 2.1%.

Here the sequenced sample was whole blood, taken in connection with sensitization to the hapten diphenylcyclopropenone (DPC). This receptor was taken from a woman in her forties with alopecia areata. Some clones in this sample may be carry-over from other donors' samples. V is TRBV29-1 and J is TRBJ2-1; D gene ambiguous. The CDR3, as DNA: TGCAGCGTTGCGGACGGATACAATGAGCAGTTCTTC. Its translation is CSVADGYNEQFF.